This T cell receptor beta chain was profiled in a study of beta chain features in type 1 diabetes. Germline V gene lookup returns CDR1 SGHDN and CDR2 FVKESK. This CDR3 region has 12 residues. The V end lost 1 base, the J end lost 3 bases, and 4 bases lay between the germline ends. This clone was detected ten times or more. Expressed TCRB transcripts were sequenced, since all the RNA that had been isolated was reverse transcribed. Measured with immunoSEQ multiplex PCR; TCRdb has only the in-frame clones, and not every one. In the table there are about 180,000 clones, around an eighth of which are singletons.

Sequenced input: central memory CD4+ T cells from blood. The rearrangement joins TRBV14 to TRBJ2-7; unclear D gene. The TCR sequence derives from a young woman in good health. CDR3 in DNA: TGTGCCAGCAGCCAAGTCCACTACGAGCAGTACTTC. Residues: CASSQVHYEQYF.